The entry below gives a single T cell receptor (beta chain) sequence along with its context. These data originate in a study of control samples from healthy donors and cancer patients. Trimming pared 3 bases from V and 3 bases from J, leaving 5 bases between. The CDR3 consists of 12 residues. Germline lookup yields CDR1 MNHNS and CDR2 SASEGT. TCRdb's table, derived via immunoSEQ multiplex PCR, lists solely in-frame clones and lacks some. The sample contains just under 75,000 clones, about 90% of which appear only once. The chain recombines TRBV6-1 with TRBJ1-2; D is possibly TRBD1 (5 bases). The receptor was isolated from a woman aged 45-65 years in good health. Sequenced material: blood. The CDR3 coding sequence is TGTGCCAGCAGTGAGGGGGACTATGGCTACACCTTC. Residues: CASSEGDYGYTF.